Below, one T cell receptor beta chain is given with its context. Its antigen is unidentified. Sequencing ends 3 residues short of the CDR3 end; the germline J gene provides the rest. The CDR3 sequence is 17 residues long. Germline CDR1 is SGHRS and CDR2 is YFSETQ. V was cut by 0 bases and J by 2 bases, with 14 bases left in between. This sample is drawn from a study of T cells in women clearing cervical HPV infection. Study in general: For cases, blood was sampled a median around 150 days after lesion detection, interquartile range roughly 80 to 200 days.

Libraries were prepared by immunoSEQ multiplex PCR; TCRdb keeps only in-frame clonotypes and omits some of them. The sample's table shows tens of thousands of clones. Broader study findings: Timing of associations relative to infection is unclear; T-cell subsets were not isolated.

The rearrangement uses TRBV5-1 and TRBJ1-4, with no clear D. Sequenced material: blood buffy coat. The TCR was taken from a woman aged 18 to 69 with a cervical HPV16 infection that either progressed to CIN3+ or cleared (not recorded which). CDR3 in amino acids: CASSLAAGVGTNEKLFF. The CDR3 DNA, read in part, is TGCGCCAGCAGCTTGGCCGCCGGGGTTGGCACTAATGAAAAA.